This TCR beta chain was identified during a study of neurological immune-mediated disorders. TCRdb re-derived calls from the 5' RACE reads in MiXCR, one entry per CDR3 protein. The data show around 79,000 distinct CDR3 sequences, roughly an eighth seen once. For the unsorted libraries, 2 million PBMCs stored at -80 C served as input. This CDR3 has 13 residues. V dropped 5 bases and J dropped 5 bases, with 9 bases sitting between them. Germline-derived CDR1 and CDR2 are SGHVS and FNYEAQ. This clonotype was seen ten or more times. The TCR comes from a woman aged 45-59 years in good health. The chain links TRBV7-6 to TRBJ1-4; a weak D match, TRBD1 (5 bases). Sequenced sample: PBMCs. Written as DNA, the CDR3 is TGTGCCAGCAGCCTCGGGACGAATGAAAAACTGTTTTTT. Protein sequence: CASSLGTNEKLFF.